The following is a TCR beta chain sequence with its context. Clones were sequenced by immunoSEQ multiplex PCR, and TCRdb holds only the in-frame ones, with some missing. Among over 120,000 clones listed, around nine tenths were seen once. This record belongs to a study of radiation and T cells in renal cell carcinoma. Germline V lookup: CDR1 LNHDA, CDR2 SQIVND (reference sequence). The CDR3 consists of 14 residues. V lost 6 bases and J 9 bases, leaving 20 bases between the germline ends. Time point specified: blood 4 weeks post-SBRT, at nephrectomy. Treatment denoted: 15 Gy SBRT to primary tumor, nephrectomy 4 weeks later. This renal cell carcinoma was of the clear cell type.

The chain uses TRBV19 and TRBJ1-2; D perhaps matches TRBD1 (6 bases). The sample in question was blood, obtained from a patient whose treatment included radiotherapy and nephrectomy. This TCR was sampled from a woman between 50 and 59 years old with renal cell carcinoma. The CDR3 loop reads CASSYRESESSYTF. CDR3 nucleotide sequence: TGTGCCAGTAGCTACAGGGAGAGTGAGAGTAGCTACACCTTC.